One and the same sample provided the 6 T cell receptor beta chains below, sequenced in a study of PD-L1 blockade in urothelial cancer. Sequenced by immunoSEQ multiplex PCR; TCRdb stores in-frame clones only, minus some. This table holds tens of thousands of clones, approximately 81% found once. Time point meaning: peripheral blood 6 weeks after treatment start. The sample in question was PBMCs, obtained around atezolizumab (anti-PD-L1) treatment. The receptor source for this set is a man between 65 and 80 years old with urothelial cancer.

The J gene is TRBJ2-5, the V gene TRBV5-1; the match to TRBD2 covers 8 bases. CDR3 length: 15 residues. Germline trimming cut 0 bases from V and 2 bases from J; bases unmatched to any gene: 3. Per germline, CDR1 SGHRS and CDR2 YFSETQ. CDR3 loop: CASSLAAGGQETQYF. The CDR3 bases are TGCGCCAGCAGCTTGGCGGCGGGGGGTCAAGAGACCCAGTACTTC.

This clone has just one count. This chain connects TRBV18 to TRBJ2-3; tentative D call: TRBD1 (6 bases). V lost 3 bases to trimming and J lost 2 bases, with 18 bases between them. CDR1 and CDR2 (germline): KGHSH, LQKENI. This CDR3 has 17 amino acids. The CDR3 region is CASSPPQGYVITDTQYF. CDR3 nucleotides: TGTGCCAGCTCACCCCCACAGGGATATGTCATCACAGATACGCAGTATTTT.

The DNA for the CDR3 is TGTGCCAGCAGTCTCCTCCCGGCAGGGCGAACCTACGAGCAGTACTTC. Translation: CASSLLPAGRTYEQYF. The chain combines TRBV28 with TRBJ2-7, with D perhaps matching TRBD1 (5 bases). V was trimmed by 5 bases and J by 2 bases, leaving 19 bases between them. This CDR3 spans 16 amino acids. From germline, CDR1 is MDHEN and CDR2 SYDVKM.

This chain uses TRBV5-1 with TRBJ2-1, with 7 bases fitting TRBD1. Germline trimming cut 2 bases from V and 3 bases from J; bases unmatched to any gene: 11. Germline CDR1 reads SGHRS; CDR2 reads YFSETQ. This CDR3 is built from 17 residues. The CDR3 DNA reads TGCGCCAGCAGCTTAGAGACAGGGCCTATGGGCTACAATGAGCAGTTCTTC. Translation: CASSLETGPMGYNEQFF.

The V gene is TRBV28, the J gene TRBJ1-3; no reliable D call. Germline-derived CDR1 and CDR2 are MDHEN and SYDVKM. The length of the CDR3 is 13 residues. Trimming stripped 3 bases from V and 1 base from J, with 4 bases between. The CDR3 DNA sequence: TGTGCCAGCAGTTTTTCATCTGGAAACACCATATATTTT. It is translated as CASSFSSGNTIYF.

The rearrangement links TRBV5-1 to TRBJ2-3; 7 bases line up with TRBD2. The V gene end was trimmed by 4 bases and the J gene end by 6 bases; junction bases not matched to a gene: 8. The germline V gene encodes CDR1 SGHRS and CDR2 YFSETQ. This CDR3 has 14 residues. The CDR3 sequence: CASSPGGLRDTQYF. The CDR3, as DNA: TGCGCCAGCAGCCCGGGAGGTCTTAGGGATACGCAGTATTTT.